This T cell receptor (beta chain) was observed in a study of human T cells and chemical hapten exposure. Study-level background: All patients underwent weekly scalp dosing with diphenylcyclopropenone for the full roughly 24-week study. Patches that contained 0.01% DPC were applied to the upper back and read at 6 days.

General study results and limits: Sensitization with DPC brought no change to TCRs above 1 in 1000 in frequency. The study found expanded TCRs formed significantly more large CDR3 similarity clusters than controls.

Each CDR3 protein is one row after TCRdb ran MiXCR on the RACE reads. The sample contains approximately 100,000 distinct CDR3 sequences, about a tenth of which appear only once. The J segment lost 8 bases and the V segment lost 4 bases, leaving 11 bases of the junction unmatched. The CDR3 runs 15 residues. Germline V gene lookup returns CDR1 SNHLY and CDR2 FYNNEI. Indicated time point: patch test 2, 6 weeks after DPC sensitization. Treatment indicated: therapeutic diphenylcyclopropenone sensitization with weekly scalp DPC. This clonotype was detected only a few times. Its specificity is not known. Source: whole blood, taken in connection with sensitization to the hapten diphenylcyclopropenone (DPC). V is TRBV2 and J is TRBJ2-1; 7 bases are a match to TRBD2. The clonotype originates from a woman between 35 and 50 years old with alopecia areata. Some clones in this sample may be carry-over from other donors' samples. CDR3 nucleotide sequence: TGTGCCAGCAGTGGACGGGGGGTTTCGCTCGATGAGCAGTTCTTC. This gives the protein CASSGRGVSLDEQFF.